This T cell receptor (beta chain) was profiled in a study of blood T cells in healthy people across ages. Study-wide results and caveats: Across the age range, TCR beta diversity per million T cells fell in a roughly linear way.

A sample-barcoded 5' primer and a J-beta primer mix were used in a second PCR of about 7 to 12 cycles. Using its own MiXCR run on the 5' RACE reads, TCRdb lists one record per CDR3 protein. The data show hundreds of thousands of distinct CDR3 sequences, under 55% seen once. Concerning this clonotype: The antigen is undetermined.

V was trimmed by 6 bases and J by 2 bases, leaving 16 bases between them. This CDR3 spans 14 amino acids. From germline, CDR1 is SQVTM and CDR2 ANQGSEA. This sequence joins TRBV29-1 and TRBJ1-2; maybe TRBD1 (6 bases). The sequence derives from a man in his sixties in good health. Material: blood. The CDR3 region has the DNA TGCAGCGTCGAGGGGGAGACAAACAACTATGGCTACACCTTC. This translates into CSVEGETNNYGYTF.